Presented here are 8 T cell receptor beta chains from one specimen sequenced in a study of Tregs in tolerant kidney transplant recipients. TCRdb's copy holds only in-frame clones and misses some; the assay was immunoSEQ multiplex PCR. This sample's table has approximately 52,000 clones. Specimen: CD4+ T cells from blood, collected before the transplant. The receptors stem from a human donor who received a combined kidney and bone marrow transplant.

Points on this clone: With the read ending 3 residues before the CDR3 end, the germline J gene is used to fill in that end. The chain is built from TRBV2 and TRBJ1-2; TRBD1 aligns across 7 bases. This CDR3 is 13 amino acids long. Unmatched junction bases numbered 0, after V lost 1 base and J lost 4 bases. Germline lookup yields CDR1 SNHLY and CDR2 FYNNEI. The chain's CDR3 is CASSEDRGYGYTF. Incomplete CDR3 DNA: TGTGCCAGCAGTGAAGACAGGGGCTATGGC.

Notes on this clone: Coverage ceases 3 residues before the CDR3 finishes, and the germline J gene fills in the end. J is TRBJ2-7 and V is TRBV6-1; D perhaps matches TRBD1 (6 bases). The CDR3 consists of 16 residues. Germline lookup yields CDR1 MNHNS and CDR2 SASEGT. V was shortened by 0 bases and J by 3 bases, with 15 bases between the two germline ends. The sequenced part of the CDR3 DNA is TGTGCCAGCAGTGAAGCTGCAGGACAGTTTAGCTACGAG. Translated, it gives CASSEAAGQFSYE. The CDR3 in its entirety is CASSEAAGQFSYEQYF.

Regarding this clone: At one end the junction does not follow the germline gene, possibly because of a read error. The read terminates 3 residues before the CDR3 end, so the remaining end is supplied by the germline J gene. V usage is TRBV4-2 and J usage is TRBJ2-1; maybe TRBD2 (6 bases). This CDR3 contains 16 residues. CDR1 LGHNA and CDR2 YNFKEQ come from the germline V gene. The CDR3 loop reads CASSRSGGSSYNEQFF. The part of the CDR3 DNA that was read is TGCGCCAGCAGCCGGTCTGGGGGGAGCTCCTACAATGAG.

Regarding this clone: The CDR3 end is not reached by the read, which stops 3 residues before it; the germline J gene fills it in. The chain has TRBV20-1 and TRBJ2-7; 9 nucleotides align to TRBD1. The germline gives CDR1 DFQATT, CDR2 SNEGSKA (reference sequence). The ends lost 5 bases at V and 3 bases at J; junction bases unmatched: 14. The CDR3 is 16 residues long. CDR3 bases read: TGCAGTGCTTTTTCTTCCCGGACAGGGGTGGACTACGAG. Translated: CSAFSSRTGVDYE. In full, the CDR3 reads CSAFSSRTGVDYEQYF.

With regard to this clone: The read falls 3 residues short of the CDR3 end, and the missing part is taken from the germline J gene. Other nucleotide sequences from this sample produce the same CDR3. The chain is built from TRBV5-1 and TRBJ2-1; TRBD2 agrees at 9 bases. This CDR3 has 15 residues. CDR1 is SGHRS and CDR2 is YFSETQ in the germline V gene. Unmatched junction bases numbered 1, after V lost 3 bases and J lost 0 bases. The CDR3: CASSSAGGSYNEQFF. CDR3 DNA (partial): TGCGCCAGCAGCTCAGCGGGAGGCTCCTACAATGAG.

On this clone: The read halts 3 residues ahead of the CDR3 end, with the missing end drawn from the germline J gene. The chain carries TRBV20-1 and TRBJ2-7; the D gene is possibly TRBD2 (5 bases). Germline assignment: CDR1 DFQATT and CDR2 SNEGSKA (reference sequence). The CDR3 extends over 13 amino acids. With 1 base removed from V and 5 bases from J, the gap between germline ends came to 12 bases. CDR3 region: CSARARAGDEQYF. The sequenced part of the CDR3 DNA is TGCAGTGCTAGAGCTAGGGCCGGGGACGAG.

A note on this clone: The read halts 3 residues ahead of the CDR3 end, with the missing end drawn from the germline J gene. The chain has TRBV7-2 and TRBJ1-3; 7 bases match TRBD1. Germline CDR1 and CDR2: SGHTA and FQGNSA. The V gene end was trimmed by 5 bases and the J gene end by 3 bases; junction bases not matched to a gene: 7. This CDR3 is built from 15 residues. CDR3 sequence reads: CASSPQGVGGNTIYF. CDR3 bases read: TGTGCCAGCAGCCCGCAGGGGGTTGGTGGAAACACC.

On this clone itself: The read is 3 residues too short to cover the CDR3 end, so that end is filled in from the germline J gene. The chain combines TRBV18 with TRBJ2-7; 9 positions match TRBD1. V lost 1 base and J lost 5; bases outside the gene matches: 3. Germline assignment: CDR1 KGHSH and CDR2 LQKENI. The CDR3 has 14 amino acids. The DNA read from the CDR3 is TGTGCCAGCTCACCACGGACAGGGGAAAACGAG. Residues: CASSPRTGENE. The full CDR3 protein is CASSPRTGENEQYF. Using reference TRBV18 and TRBJ2-7 for the parts outside the CDR3, the full variable domain is NAGVMQNPRHLVRRRGQEARLRCSPMKGHSHVYWYRQLPEEGLKFMVYLQKENIIDESGMPKERFSAEFPKEGPSILRIQQVVRGDSAAYFCASSPRTGENEQYFGPGTRLTVT.